The clone carrying this T cell receptor beta chain was observed many times. Its specificity is unknown. Absence of ophthalmopathy progression within 18 months defined stable Graves' hyperthyroidism. This record belongs to a study of T cells in Graves' hyperthyroidism and ophthalmopathy. Study at large: It was at initial diagnosis, before any treatment, that peripheral blood was collected. Whole-study findings and limits: Researchers found most expanded thyroid clonotypes above 0.001 in blood as well. Ophthalmopathy was told apart from stable hyperthyroidism by a 13 V-J model.

Germline V CDR1 and CDR2: MNHNS, SASEGT. This CDR3 is 11 amino acids long. The V and J ends lost 1 base and 6 bases respectively, with 3 bases between them. RNA transcripts were the template for amplifying TCR beta CDR3 regions. First-round RT-PCR with HTBI primers amplified the TCR CDR3 region. TCRdb re-called the multiplex PCR reads through MiXCR, storing one row per CDR3 protein. The data show approximately 100,000 distinct CDR3 sequences, 47% seen once. Sequencing input: blood. This receptor was identified in a middle-aged man with Graves' hyperthyroidism. This chain uses TRBV6-1 with TRBJ1-2, with D unresolved. This chain's CDR3 is CASSEDDGYTF. The CDR3 DNA sequence: TGTGCCAGCAGTGAAGACGATGGCTACACCTTC.